This passage covers 21 T cell receptor beta chains from one sample sequenced in a study of T cell responses to AZD1222 COVID-19 vaccine. Measured with immunoSEQ multiplex PCR; TCRdb has only the in-frame clones, and not every one. The sample has 180,000 or so clones; 92% are singletons. Source: peripheral blood, taken 28 days after the second AZD1222 dose. The receptors come from an adult who received the AZD1222 COVID-19 vaccine.

This chain joins TRBV7-9 and TRBJ1-5, with TRBD1 matching over 7 bases. The germline CDR1 and CDR2 sequences are SEHNR and FQNEAQ (reference sequence). The CDR3 spans 13 residues. After removal of 4 bases from V and 10 bases from J, the junction contained 7 bases not matched to a gene. CDR3 nucleotide sequence: TGTGCCAGCAGCTCCAGGGGGAGCCGACCCCAGCATTTT. Protein product: CASSSRGSRPQHF.

V usage is TRBV19 and J usage is TRBJ1-1; TRBD1 might be the D (5 bases). Germline lookup yields CDR1 LNHDA and CDR2 SQIVND (reference sequence). The CDR3 runs 13 residues. Trimming cost V 6 bases and J 4 bases, with 12 bases left between them. CDR3 region: CASRGQGTTEAFF. The CDR3 DNA reads TGTGCCAGTAGAGGGCAGGGAACCACTGAAGCTTTCTTT.

The chain couples TRBV9 to TRBJ1-4, with D hard to call. Trimming stripped 3 bases from V and 1 base from J, with 4 bases between. Germline CDR1 SGDLS, CDR2 YYNGEE. The CDR3 is 13 amino acids. As DNA, the CDR3 is TGTGCCAGCAGCGATATAACTAATGAAAAACTGTTTTTT. Its protein product is CASSDITNEKLFF. Together with reference TRBV9 and TRBJ1-4, the CDR3 gives the full variable domain: DSGVTQTPKHLITATGQRVTLRCSPRSGDLSVYWYQQSLDQGLQFLIQYYNGEERAKGNILERFSAQQFPDLHSELNLSSLELGDSALYFCASSDITNEKLFFGSGTQLSVL.

The V gene is TRBV25-1, the J gene TRBJ2-7; perhaps TRBD1 as D (5 bases). V lost 6 bases and J lost 0, with 12 bases in between. Germline V CDR1 and CDR2: MGHDK, SYGVNS. The CDR3 has 14 residues. The CDR3 reads CASSARDYSYEQYF. The CDR3 bases are TGTGCCAGCAGCGCCAGGGATTACTCCTACGAGCAGTACTTC.

The chain carries TRBV4-1 and TRBJ2-5, with a possible D match to TRBD1 (6 bases). CDR1 and CDR2 from the germline V gene are MGHRA and YSYEKL. This CDR3 has 17 amino acids. The V end was cut by 1 base, the J end by 2 bases, with 17 bases between. CDR3 bases: TGCGCCAGCAGCCAAGGGCACCTACCTAGGGGGCAAGAGACCCAGTACTTC. Amino acids: CASSQGHLPRGQETQYF.

This clone was observed a single time. This chain uses TRBV10-3 with TRBJ2-2, with D perhaps matching TRBD2 (7 bases). The germline V and J ends were trimmed by 4 bases and 4 bases, with 13 bases remaining between them. The CDR3 is 15 amino acids. Germline loops: CDR1 ENHRY, CDR2 SYGVKD. CDR3 amino acids: CAISGSGGPTGELFF. The CDR3 bases are TGTGCCATCAGTGGCTCCGGGGGGCCCACCGGGGAGCTGTTTTTT.

This clone is medium-sized (0.01 to 0.1%) by share. This chain joins TRBV6-2 or TRBV6-3 and TRBJ2-1, with TRBD1 identical over 9 bases. Germline values: CDR1 MNHEY, CDR2 SVGEGT. V lost 6 bases and J lost 0; bases outside the gene matches: 3. This CDR3 comprises 15 residues. CDR3 nucleotide sequence: TGTGCCAGCAGCTCGACAGGGGGCTCCTACAATGAGCAGTTCTTC. Protein sequence: CASSSTGGSYNEQFF.

The chain carries TRBV5-4 and TRBJ2-2; TRBD2 matches 11 bases. The germline CDR1 and CDR2 sequences are SGHNT and YYREEE (reference sequence). V lost 4 bases to trimming and J lost 7 bases; unmatched junction nucleotides: 9. The CDR3 totals 16 residues. CDR3 nucleotide sequence: TGTGCCAGCAGCACCGCTAGCGGGAGGTCGATCGGGGAGCTGTTTTTT. It specifies CASSTASGRSIGELFF.

The chain recombines TRBV27 with TRBJ1-2; D not resolved. The CDR3 loop spans 13 amino acids. From germline, CDR1 is MNHEY and CDR2 SMNVEV (reference sequence). V gave up 3 bases and J gave up 6 bases, with 11 bases separating them. CDR3 sequence reads: CASSFRGYHGYTF. CDR3 nucleotides: TGTGCCAGCAGTTTCCGTGGGTATCATGGCTACACCTTC.

The chain uses TRBV9 and TRBJ1-2; 9 bases are shared with TRBD1. Looked up from germline, CDR1 is SGDLS and CDR2 is YYNGEE. V lost 6 bases and J lost 6; bases outside the gene matches: 18. The CDR3 spans 17 residues. CDR3 amino acids: CASTSNQGTGIFDGYTF. DNA for the CDR3: TGTGCCAGCACCTCCAACCAGGGGACAGGGATTTTTGATGGCTACACCTTC.

This chain links TRBV2 with TRBJ2-7; D may be TRBD1 (6 bases). CDR1 SNHLY and CDR2 FYNNEI come from the germline V gene. The CDR3 is 15 residues long. Trimming pared 6 bases from V and 4 bases from J, leaving 19 bases between. DNA for the CDR3: TGTGCCAGCAGCGACCCAGGGGAACGGTCTTACGAGCAGTACTTC. This codes for CASSDPGERSYEQYF.

V is TRBV6-1 and J is TRBJ2-1; TRBD2 aligns across 9 bases. Per germline, CDR1 MNHNS and CDR2 SASEGT. Trimming at V came to 2 bases and at J to 4 bases, leaving 12 bases not matched to a gene. CDR3 length equals 18 residues. The CDR3 sequence: CASSEWGSGGRRYNEQFF. In nucleotides, the CDR3 is TGTGCCAGCAGTGAATGGGGAAGCGGGGGGCGAAGGTACAATGAGCAGTTCTTC.

This chain links TRBV30 with TRBJ2-7; 7 positions match TRBD1. CDR1 is GTSNPN and CDR2 is SVGIG in the germline V gene (reference sequence). V lost 3 bases, J lost 4 bases, and 3 bases stayed unmatched. The CDR3 runs 12 residues. CDR3 region: CAWSRTGYEQYF. In nucleotides, the CDR3 is TGTGCCTGGAGCCGGACAGGTTACGAGCAGTACTTC.

The chain links TRBV2 to TRBJ2-2; 14 positions agree with TRBD2. From germline, CDR1 is SNHLY and CDR2 FYNNEI. The CDR3 has 15 amino acids. V lost 5 bases, J lost 5 bases, and 1 base stayed unmatched. CDR3 amino acids: CASSRTSGRTGELFF. CDR3 nucleotides: TGTGCCAGCAGTCGGACTAGCGGGAGGACCGGGGAGCTGTTTTTT.

This chain joins TRBV19 and TRBJ2-2, with 12 bases that match TRBD1. CDR1 is LNHDA and CDR2 is SQIVND in the germline V gene (reference sequence). The junction had 10 bases not matched to a gene; V was cut back by 7 bases and J by 4 bases. The CDR3 extends over 17 amino acids. CDR3: CASMPVGQGAGTGELFF. CDR3 nucleotide sequence: TGTGCCAGTATGCCGGTGGGACAGGGGGCGGGCACCGGGGAGCTGTTTTTT.

This sequence joins TRBV5-1 and TRBJ2-3; 7 positions agree with TRBD1. V lost 9 bases, J lost 2 bases, and 9 bases stayed unmatched. The germline gives CDR1 SGHRS, CDR2 YFSETQ. This CDR3 contains 14 residues. CDR3 loop: CATKRQGSTDTQYF. In DNA form, the CDR3 reads TGCGCCACCAAACGACAGGGATCCACAGATACGCAGTATTTT.

This rearrangement joins TRBV18 to TRBJ1-1; D remains unclear. The CDR3 is 13 amino acids. The V and J ends lost 6 bases and 5 bases respectively, with 13 bases between them. Germline CDR1 reads KGHSH; CDR2 reads LQKENI. CDR3 in amino acids: CASSPTQNTEAFF. The CDR3 DNA follows: TGTGCCAGCTCCCCCACTCAGAATACTGAAGCTTTCTTT.

This clone was seen a handful of times. V and J are TRBV4-3 and TRBJ2-1; D might be TRBD2 (5 bases). The V and J ends lost 5 bases and 2 bases respectively, with 13 bases between them. The CDR3 has 15 residues. Per the germline V gene, CDR1 is LGHNA and CDR2 is YSLEER. CDR3 in DNA: TGCGCCAGCAGCGAACAGAGGGTCCCCTACAATGAGCAGTTCTTC. Its translation: CASSEQRVPYNEQFF.

This clone appeared once. The chain couples TRBV6-4 to TRBJ1-3, with D maybe TRBD1 (5 bases). Germline values: CDR1 MRHNA, CDR2 SNTAGT. The CDR3 covers 14 residues. V was trimmed by 9 bases and J by 0 bases, leaving 12 bases between them. In DNA form, the CDR3 reads TGTGCCAGGACCGGGACTTTCTCTGGAAACACCATATATTTT. The encoded protein is CARTGTFSGNTIYF.

V is TRBV12-3 or TRBV12-4 and J is TRBJ1-1, with a possible D match to TRBD1 (5 bases). The germline V and J ends were trimmed by 7 bases and 6 bases, with 12 bases remaining between them. The CDR3 is made up of 12 amino acids. CDR3 region: CASNPRGAEAFF. The CDR3 nucleotides are TGTGCCAGCAACCCCCGGGGGGCTGAAGCTTTCTTT.

The J gene is TRBJ2-7, the V gene TRBV5-1; TRBD1 agrees at 9 bases. This CDR3 comprises 14 residues. Per germline, CDR1 SGHRS and CDR2 YFSETQ. Trimming took 0 bases from V and 9 from J; bases not matched to a gene: 7. CDR3 sequence reads: CASSLAGQGSPQYF. CDR3 coding DNA: TGCGCCAGCAGCTTGGCTGGACAGGGGAGTCCGCAGTACTTC.